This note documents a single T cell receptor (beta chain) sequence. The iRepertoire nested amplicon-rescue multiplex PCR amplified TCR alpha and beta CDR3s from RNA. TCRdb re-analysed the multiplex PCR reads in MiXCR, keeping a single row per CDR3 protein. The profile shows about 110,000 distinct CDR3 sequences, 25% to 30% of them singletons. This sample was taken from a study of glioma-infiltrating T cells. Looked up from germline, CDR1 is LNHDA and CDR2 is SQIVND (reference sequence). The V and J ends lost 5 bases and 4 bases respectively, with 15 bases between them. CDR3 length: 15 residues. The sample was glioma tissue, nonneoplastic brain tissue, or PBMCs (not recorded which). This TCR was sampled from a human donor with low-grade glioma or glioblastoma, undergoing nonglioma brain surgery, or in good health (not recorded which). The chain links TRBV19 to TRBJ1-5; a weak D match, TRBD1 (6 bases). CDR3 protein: CASSAATGRNQPQHF. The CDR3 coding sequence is TGTGCCAGTAGTGCCGCCACAGGGAGAAATCAGCCCCAGCATTTT. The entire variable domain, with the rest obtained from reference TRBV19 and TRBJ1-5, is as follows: DGGITQSPKYLFRKEGQNVTLSCEQNLNHDAMYWYRQDPGQGLRLIYYSQIVNDFQKGDIAEGYSVSREKKESFPLTVTSAQKNPTAFYLCASSAATGRNQPQHFGDGTRLSIL.